The rows below give T cell receptor beta chains drawn from one sample of a study of CD8 T cells in Susac syndrome. Using its own MiXCR run on the immunoSEQ multiplex PCR reads, TCRdb lists one record per CDR3 protein. Of over 100,000 distinct CDR3 sequences listed, nearly 95% were seen once; the top ten hold about 0.15%. What was sequenced was CD4+ T cells from PBMCs. The receptors come from a human donor in good health. The CDR3 runs from the conserved cysteine through the conserved F or W. Each record gives: D gene, J gene, CDR3 length, clone size, V gene, CDR3 protein, CDR3 DNA. A D gene is named only where the DNA matches it firmly. Where a row states a size, it is once, few, many or the class of an expanded clone; other rows omit it.

D: -; J: TRBJ2-3; length: 16; size: -; V: TRBV6-1; CDR3: CASSPSGSPSTDTQYF; DNA: TGTGCCAGCAGTCCATCAGGGAGCCCTAGCACAGATACGCAGTATTTT
D: -; J: TRBJ2-5; length: 14; size: -; V: TRBV5-4; CDR3: CASSLHQAEETQYF; DNA: TGTGCCAGCAGCTTGCACCAAGCCGAAGAGACCCAGTACTTC
D: -; J: TRBJ2-3; length: 15; size: once; V: TRBV19; CDR3: CASSIVPKETDTQYF; DNA: TGTGCCAGTAGTATAGTCCCAAAAGAAACAGATACGCAGTATTTT
D: -; J: TRBJ1-5; length: 16; size: -; V: TRBV6-1; CDR3: CASRQGGGPSNQPQHF; DNA: TGTGCCAGCAGACAGGGCGGAGGGCCTAGCAATCAGCCCCAGCATTTT
D: -; J: TRBJ2-7; length: 15; size: -; V: TRBV20-1; CDR3: CSASSLWMSPYEQYF; DNA: TGCAGTGCTAGTTCTTTGTGGATGTCTCCCTACGAGCAGTACTTC
D: TRBD2; J: TRBJ2-2; length: 16; size: -; V: TRBV7-3; CDR3: CASSRSGLAGYGELFF; DNA: TGTGCCAGCAGCAGATCGGGACTAGCGGGGTATGGGGAGCTGTTTTTT
D: -; J: TRBJ1-1; length: 15; size: -; V: TRBV5-1; CDR3: CASSRQDQVGTEAFF; DNA: TGCGCCAGCAGCAGACAAGACCAGGTGGGCACTGAAGCTTTCTTT
D: -; J: TRBJ2-3; length: 14; size: few; V: TRBV5-1; CDR3: CASSQSASTDTQYF; DNA: TGCGCCAGCAGCCAGAGTGCTAGCACAGATACGCAGTATTTT
D: -; J: TRBJ1-1; length: 12; size: -; V: TRBV29-1; CDR3: CSARGGYREAFF; DNA: TGCAGCGCACGAGGGGGATACCGTGAAGCTTTCTTT
D: -; J: TRBJ2-3; length: 15; size: -; V: TRBV2; CDR3: CASVYMAERTDTQYF; DNA: TGTGCCAGCGTCTATATGGCGGAACGCACAGATACGCAGTATTTT
D: -; J: TRBJ1-2; length: 15; size: -; V: TRBV7-2; CDR3: CASSFPPPLGEGYTF; DNA: TGTGCCAGCAGCTTTCCGCCCCCCCTGGGGGAGGGCTACACCTTC
D: -; J: TRBJ2-5; length: 14; size: -; V: TRBV7-2; CDR3: CASSLIGEQETQYF; DNA: TGTGCCAGCAGCTTAATTGGGGAACAAGAGACCCAGTACTTC
D: TRBD1; J: TRBJ1-2; length: 14; size: -; V: TRBV12-3/TRBV12-4; CDR3: CASSLPGQEDGYTF; DNA: TGTGCCAGCAGTTTACCGGGACAGGAGGATGGCTACACCTTC
D: -; J: TRBJ1-5; length: 15; size: -; V: TRBV3-1; CDR3: CASSQDASSNQPQHF; DNA: TGTGCCAGCAGCCAAGATGCGAGTAGCAATCAGCCCCAGCATTTT
D: -; J: TRBJ2-5; length: 12; size: -; V: TRBV29-1; CDR3: CSHGGSQETQYF; DNA: TGCAGCCACGGGGGCAGCCAAGAGACCCAGTACTTC
D: -; J: TRBJ2-2; length: 16; size: -; V: TRBV4-1; CDR3: CASSQEFSGVPGELFF; DNA: TGCGCCAGCAGCCAAGAATTCTCGGGCGTCCCCGGGGAGCTGTTTTTT
D: -; J: TRBJ1-2; length: 12; size: -; V: TRBV25-1; CDR3: CASSESGVGYTF; DNA: TGTGCCAGCAGTGAATCGGGGGTTGGCTACACCTTC
D: -; J: TRBJ1-2; length: 15; size: -; V: TRBV7-3; CDR3: CASRIGGGGYYGYTF; DNA: TGTGCCAGCAGGATTGGGGGGGGAGGATACTATGGCTACACCTTC
D: -; J: TRBJ1-1; length: 14; size: -; V: TRBV29-1; CDR3: CSVSRTLTNTEAFF; DNA: TGCAGCGTCTCTAGGACCTTGACGAACACTGAAGCTTTCTTT
D: TRBD2; J: TRBJ2-5; length: 17; size: -; V: TRBV5-4; CDR3: CASSFLGGWASEETQYF; DNA: TGTGCCAGCAGCTTCTTGGGGGGGTGGGCTAGCGAAGAGACCCAGTACTTC
D: -; J: TRBJ2-2; length: 14; size: -; V: TRBV14; CDR3: CASSQAPDGGELFF; DNA: TGTGCCAGCAGCCAGGCCCCGGATGGCGGGGAGCTGTTTTTT
D: TRBD2; J: TRBJ2-7; length: 16; size: -; V: TRBV9; CDR3: CASSVDERGSSYEQYF; DNA: TGTGCCAGCAGCGTAGATGAGCGGGGGAGCTCCTACGAGCAGTACTTC
D: -; J: TRBJ1-1; length: 15; size: once; V: TRBV9; CDR3: CASSDSGTLNTEAFF; DNA: TGTGCCAGCAGCGACAGCGGAACTTTAAACACTGAAGCTTTCTTT
D: -; J: TRBJ2-3; length: 18; size: -; V: TRBV5-6; CDR3: CASSSDTGRMPRPDTQYF; DNA: TGTGCCAGCAGCTCGGATACCGGACGGATGCCCCGGCCAGATACGCAGTATTTT
D: -; J: TRBJ1-1; length: 15; size: -; V: TRBV10-3; CDR3: CAISDRVGLNTEAFF; DNA: TGTGCCATCAGTGACAGGGTAGGTCTCAACACTGAAGCTTTCTTT
D: TRBD1; J: TRBJ2-5; length: 15; size: -; V: TRBV7-9; CDR3: CASSKWTGGEETQYF; DNA: TGTGCCAGCAGCAAATGGACAGGGGGCGAGGAGACCCAGTACTTC
D: -; J: TRBJ2-7; length: 14; size: -; V: TRBV11-2; CDR3: CASSLGGSRAQQYF; DNA: TGTGCCAGCAGCTTAGGGGGCTCGAGGGCCCAGCAGTACTTC
D: -; J: TRBJ2-2; length: 12; size: -; V: TRBV18; CDR3: CASSPRTGELFF; DNA: TGTGCCAGCTCACCACGAACCGGGGAGCTGTTTTTT
D: TRBD2; J: TRBJ2-2; length: 16; size: -; V: TRBV3-1; CDR3: CASSQVAGSNTGELFF; DNA: TGTGCCAGCAGCCAAGTAGCGGGTTCGAACACCGGGGAGCTGTTTTTT
D: -; J: TRBJ1-1; length: 13; size: -; V: TRBV6-2/TRBV6-3; CDR3: CASKGIVNTEAFF; DNA: TGTGCCAGCAAAGGGATCGTGAACACTGAAGCTTTCTTT
D: -; J: TRBJ1-4; length: 17; size: -; V: TRBV7-8; CDR3: CASRRPGALATNEKLFF; DNA: TGTGCCAGCAGGAGGCCCGGGGCACTTGCAACTAATGAAAAACTGTTTTTT
D: -; J: TRBJ1-2; length: 16; size: -; V: TRBV5-4; CDR3: CASSAPSGDLLDGYTF; DNA: TGTGCCAGCAGCGCCCCCTCCGGGGACCTTCTGGATGGCTACACCTTC
D: -; J: TRBJ2-1; length: 15; size: -; V: TRBV7-2; CDR3: CASSVGASSYNEQFF; DNA: TGTGCCAGCAGCGTAGGGGCTAGCTCCTACAATGAGCAGTTCTTC
D: -; J: TRBJ2-3; length: 18; size: -; V: TRBV7-9; CDR3: CASSWDLSSGARTDTQYF; DNA: TGTGCCAGCAGCTGGGATCTAAGTTCCGGGGCCCGGACAGATACGCAGTATTTT
D: TRBD1; J: TRBJ2-2; length: 19; size: -; V: TRBV13; CDR3: CASSKYTRRQGRSTGELFF; DNA: TGTGCCAGCAGCAAATACACCCGGCGACAGGGCCGAAGCACCGGGGAGCTGTTTTTT
D: TRBD2; J: TRBJ2-1; length: 15; size: -; V: TRBV19; CDR3: CASTKLAGENNEQFF; DNA: TGTGCCAGTACCAAACTAGCGGGAGAAAACAATGAGCAGTTCTTC
D: TRBD2; J: TRBJ2-5; length: 15; size: -; V: TRBV6-6; CDR3: CASSRTAGFQETQYF; DNA: TGTGCCAGCAGCAGAACAGCGGGGTTCCAAGAGACCCAGTACTTC
D: -; J: TRBJ2-2; length: 13; size: -; V: TRBV7-9; CDR3: CASSLEVSGELFF; DNA: TGTGCCAGCAGCTTGGAAGTTTCCGGGGAGCTGTTTTTT
D: -; J: TRBJ1-1; length: 14; size: -; V: TRBV5-1; CDR3: CASSLAVSRTEAFF; DNA: TGCGCCAGCAGCTTGGCGGTTTCCAGGACTGAAGCTTTCTTT
D: -; J: TRBJ1-2; length: 13; size: -; V: TRBV2; CDR3: CASSFRENYGYTF; DNA: TGTGCCAGCAGTTTCCGGGAAAACTATGGCTACACCTTC